The entry below describes one T cell receptor beta chain. What it binds is unknown. The sample belongs to a study of beta chain features in type 1 diabetes. Study-level points and caveats: In all four CD4+ subsets, TCRB CDR3 length was significantly, moderately reduced in type 1 diabetes.

Expressed TCRB transcripts were sequenced, since all the RNA that had been isolated was reverse transcribed. Assay used: immunoSEQ multiplex PCR; TCRdb lists only in-frame clones, some missing. The repertoire has some 150,000 clones, over 9.5% of them found once; the top ten carry approximately 1.3%. With V trimmed by 3 bases and J by 4 bases, 4 bases remained unmatched. The length of the CDR3 is 15 residues. Germline V CDR1 and CDR2: SGHTA, FQGNSA. This chain connects TRBV7-2 to TRBJ2-5; 11 nucleotides match TRBD2. The sample consisted of naive CD4+ T cells from blood. This receptor was taken from a man aged 18 to 35 in good health. The CDR3 bases are TGTGCCAGCAGCTTTAGCGGGGGGGCGCTAGAGACCCAGTACTTC. Encoded protein: CASSFSGGALETQYF.